This TCR beta chain was recorded in a study of T-cell reconstitution after alpha-beta-depleted transplantation in children. This clonotype was detected a few times. V shed 3 bases and J 4 bases; nucleotides not matched to a gene: 3. Germline-derived CDR1 and CDR2 are SSHAT and FNYEAQ (reference sequence). CDR3 length equals 15 residues. TCRbeta library preparation incorporated unique molecular identifiers. One entry per CDR3 protein, called by TCRdb with MiXCR from the PCR reads. Of around 200,000 distinct CDR3 sequences in the sample, approximately 6.6% were seen once. The specimen was PBMCs from the stem cell graft donor, collected from the stem cell graft. This receptor was obtained from a human donor who donated a stem cell graft to a child with Wiskott-Aldrich syndrome. The chain carries TRBV7-7 and TRBJ2-2; 9 bases are shared with TRBD1. CDR3 residues: CASSFGTGTTGELFF. CDR3 in DNA: TGTGCCAGCAGCTTTGGGACAGGGACCACCGGGGAGCTGTTTTTT.